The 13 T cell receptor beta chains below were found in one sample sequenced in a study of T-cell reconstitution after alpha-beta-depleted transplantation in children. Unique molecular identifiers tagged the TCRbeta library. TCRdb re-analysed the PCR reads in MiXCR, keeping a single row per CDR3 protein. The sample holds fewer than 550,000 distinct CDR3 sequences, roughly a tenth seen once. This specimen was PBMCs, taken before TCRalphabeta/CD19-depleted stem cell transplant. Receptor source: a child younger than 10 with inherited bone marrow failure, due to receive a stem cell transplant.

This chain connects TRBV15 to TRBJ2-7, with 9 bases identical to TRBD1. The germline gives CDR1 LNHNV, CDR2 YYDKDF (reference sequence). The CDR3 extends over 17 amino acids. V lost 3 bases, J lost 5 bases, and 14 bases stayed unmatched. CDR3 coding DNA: TGTGCCACCAGCAGCCATAGACCGGGACAGGGTTTCGACGAGCAGTACTTC. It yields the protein CATSSHRPGQGFDEQYF.

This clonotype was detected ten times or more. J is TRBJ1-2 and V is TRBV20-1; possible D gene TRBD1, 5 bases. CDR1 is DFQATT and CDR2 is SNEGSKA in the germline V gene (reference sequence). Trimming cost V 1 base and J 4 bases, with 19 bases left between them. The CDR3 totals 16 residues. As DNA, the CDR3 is TGCAGTGCTAGAGCCACTGTCGGGGCAGTTCCCTATGGCTACACCTTC. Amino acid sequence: CSARATVGAVPYGYTF.

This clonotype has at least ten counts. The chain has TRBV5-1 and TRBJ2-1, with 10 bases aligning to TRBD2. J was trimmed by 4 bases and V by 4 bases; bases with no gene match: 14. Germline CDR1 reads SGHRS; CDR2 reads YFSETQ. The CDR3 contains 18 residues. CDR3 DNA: TGCGCCAGCAGCCCCCTGGGATCGAGCGGGAGGGAGTACAATGAGCAGTTCTTC. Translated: CASSPLGSSGREYNEQFF.

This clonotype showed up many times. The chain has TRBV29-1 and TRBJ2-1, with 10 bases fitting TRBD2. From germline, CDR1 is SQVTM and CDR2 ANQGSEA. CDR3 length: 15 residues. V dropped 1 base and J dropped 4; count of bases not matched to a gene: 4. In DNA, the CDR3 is TGCAGCGTTGAAGGGACTAGCGGTATGTACAATGAGCAGTTCTTC. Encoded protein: CSVEGTSGMYNEQFF.

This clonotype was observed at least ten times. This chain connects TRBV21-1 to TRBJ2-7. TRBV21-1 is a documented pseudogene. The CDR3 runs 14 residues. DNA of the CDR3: TGTGCCAGCAGCAAAGATACGGGGATCTACGAGCAGTACTTC. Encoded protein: CASSKDTGIYEQYF.

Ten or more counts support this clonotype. This chain's CDR3 is CASKKDAHQNTQYF. CDR3 in DNA: TGTGCCAGCAAAAAGGACGCCCACCAAAATACGCAGTATTTT. This rearrangement joins TRBV6-1 to TRBJ2-3; D gene unclear. V lost 7 bases and J lost 7, with 18 bases in between. The CDR3 consists of 14 residues. Germline-derived CDR1 and CDR2 are MNHNS and SASEGT.

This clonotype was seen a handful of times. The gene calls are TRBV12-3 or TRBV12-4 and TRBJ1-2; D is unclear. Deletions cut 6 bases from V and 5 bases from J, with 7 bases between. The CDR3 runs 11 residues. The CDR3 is CASSSAYGYTF. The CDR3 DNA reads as TGTGCCAGCAGCAGCGCTTATGGCTACACCTTC.

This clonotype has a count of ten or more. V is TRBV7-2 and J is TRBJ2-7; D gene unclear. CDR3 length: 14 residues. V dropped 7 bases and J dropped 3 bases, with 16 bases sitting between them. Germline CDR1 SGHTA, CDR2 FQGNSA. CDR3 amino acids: CASTVDGNRYEQYF. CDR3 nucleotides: TGTGCCAGCACCGTAGACGGTAACCGCTACGAGCAGTACTTC. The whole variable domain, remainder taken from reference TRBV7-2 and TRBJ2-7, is GAGVSQSPSNKVTEKGKDVELRCDPISGHTALYWYRQSLGQGLEFLIYFQGNSAPDKSGLPSDRFSAERTGGSVSTLTIQRTQQEDSAVYLCASTVDGNRYEQYFGPGTRLTVT.

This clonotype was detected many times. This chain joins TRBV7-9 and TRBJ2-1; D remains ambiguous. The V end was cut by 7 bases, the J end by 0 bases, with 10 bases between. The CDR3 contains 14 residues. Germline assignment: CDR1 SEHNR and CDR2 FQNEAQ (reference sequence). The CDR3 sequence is CASTPYNSYNEQFF. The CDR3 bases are TGTGCCAGCACCCCTTACAACTCCTACAATGAGCAGTTCTTC.

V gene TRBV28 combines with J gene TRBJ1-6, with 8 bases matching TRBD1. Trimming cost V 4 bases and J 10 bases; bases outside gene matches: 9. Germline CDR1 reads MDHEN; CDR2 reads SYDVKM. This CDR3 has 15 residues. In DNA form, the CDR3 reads TGTGCCAGCAGTTCGACAGGGGTGGTAGGATCACCCCTCCACTTT. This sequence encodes CASSSTGVVGSPLHF.

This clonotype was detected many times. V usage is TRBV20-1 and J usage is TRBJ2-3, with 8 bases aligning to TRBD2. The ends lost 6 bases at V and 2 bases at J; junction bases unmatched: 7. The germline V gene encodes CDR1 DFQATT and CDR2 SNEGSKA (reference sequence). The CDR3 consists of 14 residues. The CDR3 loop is CSAYRGGVTDTQYF. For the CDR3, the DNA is TGCAGTGCCTACCGGGGGGGCGTCACAGATACGCAGTATTTT.

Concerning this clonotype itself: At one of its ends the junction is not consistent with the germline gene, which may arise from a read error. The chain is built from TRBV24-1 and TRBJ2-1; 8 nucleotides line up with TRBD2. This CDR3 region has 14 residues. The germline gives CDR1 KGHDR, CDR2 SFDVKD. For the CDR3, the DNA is TGTGCTACCAGTCGCACCGGGACTAGCAATGAGCAGTTCTTC. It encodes CATSRTGTSNEQFF.

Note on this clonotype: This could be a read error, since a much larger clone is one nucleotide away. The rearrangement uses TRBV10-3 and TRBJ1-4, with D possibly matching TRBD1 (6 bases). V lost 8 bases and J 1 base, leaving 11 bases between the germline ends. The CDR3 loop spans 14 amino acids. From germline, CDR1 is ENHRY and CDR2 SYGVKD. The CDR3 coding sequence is TGTGCCATCGGGGGGCCTGAAACTAATGAAAAACTGTTTTTT. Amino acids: CAIGGPETNEKLFF.